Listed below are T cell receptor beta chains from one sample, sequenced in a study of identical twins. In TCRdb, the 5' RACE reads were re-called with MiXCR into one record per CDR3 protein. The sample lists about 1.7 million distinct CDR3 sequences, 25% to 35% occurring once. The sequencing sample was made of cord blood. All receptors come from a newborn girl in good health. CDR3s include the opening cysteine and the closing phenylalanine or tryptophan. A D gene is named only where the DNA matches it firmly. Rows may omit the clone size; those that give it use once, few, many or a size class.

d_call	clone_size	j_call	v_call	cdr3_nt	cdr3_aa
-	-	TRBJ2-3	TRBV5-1	TGCGCCAGCAGCTTGTCGCAGCAAACAGATACGCAGTATTTT	CASSLSQQTDTQYF
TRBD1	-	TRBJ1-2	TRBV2	TGTGCCAGCAGTGAGACAGGGTTCTTCGAGGGCTACACCTTC	CASSETGFFEGYTF
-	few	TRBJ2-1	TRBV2	TGTGCCAGCAGTGGACTTTTCCCACCCCACAATGAGCAGTTCTTC	CASSGLFPPHNEQFF
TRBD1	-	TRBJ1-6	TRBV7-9	TGTGCCAGCAGCTTATCTGGACAGGGGATAACGAGCTCCTATAATTCACCCCTCCACTTT	CASSLSGQGITSSYNSPLHF
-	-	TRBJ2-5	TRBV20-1	TGCAGTGCTAGAGATAAACGGAGCGGGTTCGGGACCCAGTACTTC	CSARDKRSGFGTQYF
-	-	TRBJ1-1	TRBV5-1	TGCGCCAGCAGAATGGCCAACACTGAAGCTTTCTTT	CASRMANTEAFF
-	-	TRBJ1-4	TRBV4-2	TGTGCCAGCAGCCAAGGGTCTGGGGGTAATAATGAAAAACTGTTTTTT	CASSQGSGGNNEKLFF
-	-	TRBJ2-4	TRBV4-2	TGTGCCAGCAGCCAGGTCACTTCTAGGGCCAAAAACATTCAGTACTTC	CASSQVTSRAKNIQYF
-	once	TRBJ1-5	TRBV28	TGTGCCAGCAGTTTTTGGACAAAGAATCAGCCCCAGCATTTT	CASSFWTKNQPQHF
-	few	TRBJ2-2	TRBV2	TGTGCCAGCAGTCGAACAGGGGGGGACACCGGGGAGCTGTTTTTT	CASSRTGGDTGELFF
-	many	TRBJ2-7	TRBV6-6	TGTGCCAGCAGTTACTTCGGAGGGGGAAACGAGCAGTACTTC	CASSYFGGGNEQYF
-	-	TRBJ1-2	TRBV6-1	TGTGCCAGCAGTGAAGGGGGACGAGGAAACTATGGCTACACCTTC	CASSEGGRGNYGYTF
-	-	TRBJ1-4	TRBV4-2	TGTGCCAGCAGCCAAGAGGGCACACTGGGGCTAGGGGAAAAACTGTTTTTT	CASSQEGTLGLGEKLFF
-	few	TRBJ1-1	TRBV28	TGTGCCAGCAGTCTCCACCCAGGTTTCTTT	CASSLHPGFF
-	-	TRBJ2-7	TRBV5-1	TGCGCCAGCACCGACCAAGACAGTTTCTACGAGCAGTACTTC	CASTDQDSFYEQYF
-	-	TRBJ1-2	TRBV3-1	TGTGCCAGCTATAAACCAGGGACCTATGGCTACACCTTC	CASYKPGTYGYTF
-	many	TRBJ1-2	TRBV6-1	TGTGCCAGCAGTCAGGACTCAGGGGCCTTCGCCATTTATGGCTACACCTTC	CASSQDSGAFAIYGYTF
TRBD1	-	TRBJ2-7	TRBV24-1	TGTGCCACCAGTGATACGGGACAGGGGCGAGAGCAGTACTTC	CATSDTGQGREQYF
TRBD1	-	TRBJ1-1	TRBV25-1	TGTGCCAGCAGTGGCCACATGACAGGGAACGCTGAAGCTTTCTTT	CASSGHMTGNAEAFF
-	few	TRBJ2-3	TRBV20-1	TGCAGTGCTAGAATAACGGGAGTGACAGATACGCAGTATTTT	CSARITGVTDTQYF
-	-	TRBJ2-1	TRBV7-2	TGTGCCAGCAGCCCAATCGGAGGTGCCTACAATGAGCAGTTCTTC	CASSPIGGAYNEQFF
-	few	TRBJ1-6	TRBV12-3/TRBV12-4	TGTGCCAGCAGCGCCGTGGGTAATTCACCCCTCCACTTT	CASSAVGNSPLHF
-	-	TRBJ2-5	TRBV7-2	TGTGCCAGCAGCTTAGCGGAACGTGGGACCCAGTACTTC	CASSLAERGTQYF
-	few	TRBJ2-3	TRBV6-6	TGTGCCAGCAGTTACACCCCTGACCAGCCGGTAGATACGCAGTATTTT	CASSYTPDQPVDTQYF
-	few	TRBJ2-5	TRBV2	TGTGCCAGCAGTGAAGCGATAGAGCCCAAGACCCAGTACTTC	CASSEAIEPKTQYF
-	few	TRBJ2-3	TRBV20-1	TGCATCCTCGGGGCCACAGATACGCAGTATTTT	CILGATDTQYF
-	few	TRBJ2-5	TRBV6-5	TGTGCCAGCAGTTATGTCGAAGGGGGGACCCAGTACTTC	CASSYVEGGTQYF
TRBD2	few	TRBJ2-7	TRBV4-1	TGCGCCAGCAGCCAACCGGGAGGTAACTACGAGCAGTACTTC	CASSQPGGNYEQYF
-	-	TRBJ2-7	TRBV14	TGTGCCAGCAGCCGGCAATTCGGCGCTGACGAGCAGTACTTC	CASSRQFGADEQYF
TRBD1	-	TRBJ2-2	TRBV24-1	TGTGCCACCAGTGATGACGGACAGGGAAACACCGGGGAGCTGTTTTTT	CATSDDGQGNTGELFF
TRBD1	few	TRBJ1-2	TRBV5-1	TGCGCCAGCAGCCTAACTACCGGGACAGGAAACGGCTACACCTTC	CASSLTTGTGNGYTF
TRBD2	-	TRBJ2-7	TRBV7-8	TGTGCCAGCAGCTTAGCTCCGGGACTAGACTCCTACGAGCAGTACTTC	CASSLAPGLDSYEQYF
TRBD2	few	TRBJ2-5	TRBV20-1	TGCAGTGTCCGGACTAGCGGGCCCCAAGAGACCCAGTACTTC	CSVRTSGPQETQYF
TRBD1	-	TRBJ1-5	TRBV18	TGTGCCAGCTCACCGTTAGCTACGACAGGGCTAAATCAGCCCCAGCATTTT	CASSPLATTGLNQPQHF
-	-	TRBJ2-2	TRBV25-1	TGTGCCAGTCGAGAGGGGGCCGGGGAGCTGTTTTTT	CASREGAGELFF
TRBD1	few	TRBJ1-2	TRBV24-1	TGTGCCACCTATAATGTAGGACAGGGGGTATATGGCTACACCTTC	CATYNVGQGVYGYTF
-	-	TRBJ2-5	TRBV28	TGTGCCAGCAGCCTCCGACGGAGGAATGAGCAGTACTTC	CASSLRRRNEQYF
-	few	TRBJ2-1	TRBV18	TGTGCCAGCTCACCAGTAGCCCCCTCCTACAATGAGCAGTTCTTC	CASSPVAPSYNEQFF
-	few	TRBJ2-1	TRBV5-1	TGCGCCAGCAGCTTGATAAGGGGATTGGCCTACAATGAGCAGTTCTTC	CASSLIRGLAYNEQFF
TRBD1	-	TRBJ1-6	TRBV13	TGTGCCAGCGATACAGGGGCTTCTCGCGGATCACCCCCCCACTTT	CASDTGASRGSPPHF
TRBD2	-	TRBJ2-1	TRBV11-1	TGTGCCAGCAGCCCACGGGAGGGACCCCCACTATACAATGAGCAGTTCTTC	CASSPREGPPLYNEQFF
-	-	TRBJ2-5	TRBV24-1	TGTGCCACCAGTCGTGGCGGCCAAGAGACCCAGTACTTC	CATSRGGQETQYF
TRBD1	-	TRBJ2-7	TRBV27	TGTGCCAGCAGTTGGGCCGGGACAGAAACCTACGAGCAGTACTTC	CASSWAGTETYEQYF
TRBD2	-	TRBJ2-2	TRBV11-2	TGTGCCAGCAGTTCTATCAGGGCAAAAGCGGGAGGGCCCTACACCGGGGAGCTGTTTTTT	CASSSIRAKAGGPYTGELFF
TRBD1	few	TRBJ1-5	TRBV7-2	TGTGCCAGCAGCTTAGGGGACAGGCTTAGCAATCAGCCCCAGCATTTT	CASSLGDRLSNQPQHF